Following are 15 T cell receptor beta chains from one sample sequenced in a study of shared clonotypes between healthy human individuals. The repertoire was sequenced with immunoSEQ multiplex PCR; TCRdb's copy has only in-frame clones and lacks some. The repertoire holds some 2 million clones, with just under 95% as singletons. The naive CD8 subset, CD45RO-negative cells positively selected for CCR7, excluded terminally differentiated effector memory CD45RA+ cells. The sequenced sample consisted of naive CD8+ T cells sorted from blood. The receptors here all came from a man younger than 30 in good health.

The CDR3 nucleotides read TGTGCCAGCAGCGATGAAGGGTCCTCTAACGAGCAGTACTTC. Residues: CASSDEGSSNEQYF. The V gene is TRBV9, the J gene TRBJ2-7; D gene uncertain. CDR3 length: 14 amino acids. V was trimmed by 3 bases and J by 5 bases, leaving 15 bases between them. Germline-derived CDR1 and CDR2 are SGDLS and YYNGEE.

This clone was seen ten or more times. The chain's CDR3 is CASSRTPGQGFEQFF. In DNA form, the CDR3 reads TGTGCCAGCAGCCGCACCCCGGGACAGGGTTTCGAGCAGTTCTTC. V usage is TRBV14 and J usage is TRBJ2-1; TRBD1 agrees at 9 bases. The germline V gene encodes CDR1 SGHDN and CDR2 FVKESK. The CDR3 extends over 15 amino acids. J lost 10 bases, V lost 4 bases, and 11 bases had no gene match.

This chain connects TRBV12-5 to TRBJ2-7, with D possibly matching TRBD1 (6 bases). This CDR3 contains 16 residues. V lost 1 base and J 3 bases, leaving 16 bases between the germline ends. In germline, CDR1 is LGHNT, CDR2 FRNRAP. In nucleotides, the CDR3 is TGTGCTAGTGGTTTGGGAGGGAGCCGACAGGACTACGAGCAGTACTTC. Protein sequence: CASGLGGSRQDYEQYF. The variable domain in full, with the rest retrieved from reference TRBV12-5 and TRBJ2-7, is DARVTQTPRHKVTEMGQEVTMRCQPILGHNTVFWYRQTMMQGLELLAYFRNRAPLDDSGMPKDRFSAEMPDATLATLKIQPSEPRDSAVYFCASGLGGSRQDYEQYFGPGTRLTVT.

The chain links TRBV27 to TRBJ1-1; D gene ambiguous. Per the germline V gene, CDR1 is MNHEY and CDR2 is SMNVEV (reference sequence). CDR3 length: 13 amino acids. V was shortened by 7 bases and J by 1 base, with 10 bases between the two germline ends. The CDR3 nucleotides read TGTGCCAGCATTAATCATGGGAACACTGAAGCTTTCTTT. Translation gives CASINHGNTEAFF.

This chain links TRBV5-6 with TRBJ2-7, with D perhaps TRBD1 or TRBD2 (5 bases each). CDR3 length: 13 amino acids. V was trimmed by 4 bases and J by 1 base, leaving 9 bases between them. CDR1 and CDR2 from the germline V gene are SGHDT and YYEEEE. This CDR3 is CASSRDVSYEQYF. CDR3 coding DNA: TGTGCCAGCAGCCGGGACGTGTCCTACGAGCAGTACTTC.

The CDR3 DNA is TGTGCCAGCAGCGACGGGACCACTGGGGAGCAGTACTTC. Translation gives CASSDGTTGEQYF. The chain employs TRBV11-3 and TRBJ2-7; D is possibly TRBD1 or TRBD2 (5 bases each). The CDR3 totals 13 residues. CDR1 is SGHNT, CDR2 YENEEA, per germline. The V end lost 5 bases, the J end lost 7 bases, and 15 bases lay between the germline ends.

The V gene is TRBV5-4, the J gene TRBJ1-2, with TRBD1 matching over 9 bases. Germline CDR1 reads SGHNT; CDR2 reads YYREEE (reference sequence). The CDR3 loop spans 14 amino acids. The V segment lost 3 bases and the J segment 8 bases; nucleotides outside the gene matches: 8. The CDR3 reads CASSSEQGAKGYTF. In DNA, the CDR3 is TGTGCCAGCAGCTCTGAACAGGGGGCGAAGGGCTACACCTTC.

V usage is TRBV27 and J usage is TRBJ2-3, with D maybe TRBD2 (5 bases). V lost 7 bases and J lost 0, with 14 bases in between. The germline gives CDR1 MNHEY, CDR2 SMNVEV (reference sequence). The CDR3 sequence is 15 residues long. CDR3 nucleotide sequence: TGTGCCAGCACCGCTGATGGCGGGAGCACAGATACGCAGTATTTT. The encoded protein is CASTADGGSTDTQYF.

The CDR3 reads CASSLARRDGSTEAFF. The CDR3 bases are TGTGCCAGCAGCTTGGCCCGTCGGGACGGGAGCACTGAAGCTTTCTTT. This rearrangement joins TRBV5-6 to TRBJ1-1; possibly TRBD1 for D (5 bases). Looked up from germline, CDR1 is SGHDT and CDR2 is YYEEEE. This CDR3 has 16 residues. V was trimmed by 0 bases and J by 4 bases, leaving 16 bases between them.

A note on this clone: One end of the junction varies from germline; a read error may be responsible. CDR3: CASSFSTLHF. The CDR3 DNA follows: TGTGCCAGCAGTTTTTCAACCCTCCACTTT. The rearrangement uses TRBV27 and TRBJ1-6; no definite D call. The CDR3 length is 10 residues. Germline CDR1 MNHEY, CDR2 SMNVEV (reference sequence).

The CDR3 reads CASSYMAAVNEKLFF. The CDR3 DNA reads as TGTGCCAGCAGTTACATGGCAGCCGTTAATGAAAAACTGTTTTTT. The chain uses TRBV6-6 and TRBJ1-4; D is ambiguous. Trimming took off 2 bases at V and 4 bases at J, with 11 bases between the two ends. Germline V gives CDR1 MNHNY, CDR2 SVGAGI (reference sequence). This CDR3 is built from 15 residues.

The chain employs TRBV4-3 and TRBJ2-1, with D maybe TRBD2 (6 bases). V was cut by 1 base and J by 2 bases, with 15 bases left in between. The germline CDR1 and CDR2 sequences are LGHNA and YSLEER. The CDR3 length is 17 residues. The CDR3: CASSQGMGGRTYNEQFF. The DNA of the CDR3 is TGCGCCAGCAGCCAAGGGATGGGAGGACGAACCTACAATGAGCAGTTCTTC.

V is TRBV5-1 and J is TRBJ2-4, with 13 bases fitting TRBD2. J was trimmed by 0 bases and V by 3 bases; bases with no gene match: 6. The CDR3 contains 18 residues. The germline V gene encodes CDR1 SGHRS and CDR2 YFSETQ. CDR3 loop: CASSSGLAGPLAKNIQYF. In DNA, the CDR3 is TGCGCCAGCAGCTCGGGACTAGCGGGGCCTCTAGCCAAAAACATTCAGTACTTC.

The chain is built from TRBV15 and TRBJ1-2; no definite D call. Germline lookup yields CDR1 LNHNV and CDR2 YYDKDF (reference sequence). V lost 0 bases to trimming and J lost 2 bases, with 4 bases between them. CDR3 length: 13 residues. CDR3 nucleotide sequence: TGTGCCACCAGCAGAGAACTCAACTATGGCTACACCTTC. Translated, it gives CATSRELNYGYTF.

On this clone itself: This sample includes further DNA sequences coding for the same CDR3. The chain employs TRBV7-9 and TRBJ2-7, with 9 nucleotides matching TRBD1. The CDR3 sequence is 12 residues long. V lost 4 bases, J lost 7 bases, and 2 bases stayed unmatched. Germline V gives CDR1 SEHNR, CDR2 FQNEAQ (reference sequence). The CDR3 nucleotides are TGTGCCAGCAGCTCACAGGGGGCGGAGCAGTACTTC. It yields the protein CASSSQGAEQYF.